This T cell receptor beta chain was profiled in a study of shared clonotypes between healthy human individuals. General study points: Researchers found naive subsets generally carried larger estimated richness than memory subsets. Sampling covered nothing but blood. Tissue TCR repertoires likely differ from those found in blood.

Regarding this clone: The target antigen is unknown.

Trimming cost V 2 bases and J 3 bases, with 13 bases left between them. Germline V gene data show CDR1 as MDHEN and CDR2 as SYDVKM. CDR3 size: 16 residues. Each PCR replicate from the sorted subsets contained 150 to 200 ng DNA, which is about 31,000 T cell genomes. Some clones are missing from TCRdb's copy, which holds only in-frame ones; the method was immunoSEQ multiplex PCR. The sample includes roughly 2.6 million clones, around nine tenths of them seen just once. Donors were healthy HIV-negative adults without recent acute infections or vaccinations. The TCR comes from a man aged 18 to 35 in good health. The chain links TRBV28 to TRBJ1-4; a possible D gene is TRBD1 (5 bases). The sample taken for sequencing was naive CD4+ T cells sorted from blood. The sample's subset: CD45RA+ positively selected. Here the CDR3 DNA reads TGTGCCAGCAGTTTAAGCCGGGGGGTGGCTAATGAAAAACTGTTTTTT. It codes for CASSLSRGVANEKLFF.